The table lists the clone carrying this T cell receptor (beta chain) with a few counts. Its antigen remains unidentified. The DNA is left out, because the CDR3 cannot be placed on it with certainty; the CDR3 is given as TCRdb lists it. This specimen comes from a study of T-cell reconstitution after alpha-beta-depleted transplantation in children. Study conclusions and caveats: T cells produced anew were the main source of T-cell counts and diversity one year after transplant. Expanded clones from the graft, numbering several hundred, reportedly supplied alpha-beta T cells about two months after transplant.

The CDR3 length equals 16 residues, ends included. Unique molecular identifiers featured in how the TCRbeta library was prepared. TCRdb re-called the PCR reads through MiXCR, storing one row per CDR3 protein. The table shows about 980,000 distinct CDR3 sequences, with about 29% occurring only once. The sample in question was PBMCs, mostly from graft donor cells, obtained 360 days after TCRalphabeta/CD19-depleted stem cell transplant. The sequence derives from a boy younger than two who had a stem cell transplant for SCID, so the T cells may come from the graft donor. This chain uses TRBV12-3 or TRBV12-4 with TRBJ1-2. The CDR3 loop is CASILGAEGLNYGYTF.